The clone carrying this T cell receptor (beta chain) was seen just once. The antigen is not known. The entry originates in a study of cytomegalovirus exposure and HLA in healthy donors. Findings and limits, study-wide: Among donors in an Asian-associated ancestry cluster, a later analysis reportedly found fewer N-insertions than the approximately 670-donor mean.

Healthy bone marrow donors formed the donor group. Trimming shortened V by 7 bases and J by 1 base, and 16 bases separated the two germline ends. CDR3 length equals 14 residues. CDR1 is GTSNPN and CDR2 is SVGIG in the germline V gene (reference sequence). The PCR had 60 Vbeta and 13 Jbeta primers. Assay used: immunoSEQ multiplex PCR; TCRdb lists only in-frame clones, some missing. The top ten clones hold 3.3% of a sample with roughly 130,000 clones, 80% of them seen once. Specimen: PBMCs. The rearrangement uses TRBV30 and TRBJ1-2; a possible D gene is TRBD1 (5 bases). The sequence derives from a male donor in good health and CMV-seronegative. CDR3 sequence (DNA): TGTGCCTCTTCCCCGGGACTGATTAACTATGGCTACACCTTC. Protein sequence: CASSPGLINYGYTF.